The rows below give T cell receptor beta chains drawn from one sample of a study of T-cell memory formation after mild COVID-19. TCRdb processed the 5' RACE reads anew with MiXCR; each CDR3 protein has one entry. The sample contains about 400,000 distinct CDR3 sequences, around 17% of which appear only once. The sequenced material came from PBMCs or a T cell subset sorted from them (not recorded which). The receptors derive from a young man who had mild COVID-19 (a few samples of this study predate the infection). Cell type and time point are not known. Each CDR3 is given with its conserved first and last residue. D genes are given only for firm matches. Rows may omit the clone size; those that give it use once, few, many or a size class.

len: 11; abundance: NA; v_gene: TRBV10-3; j_gene: TRBJ2-7; d_gene: NA; CDR3nt: TGTGCCATCAGGAAGGGGCCAGAGCAGTACTTC; CDR3aa: CAIRKGPEQYF
len: 14; abundance: NA; v_gene: TRBV7-3; j_gene: TRBJ2-1; d_gene: NA; CDR3nt: TGTGCCAGCAGCCCCTCGACAGACTACAATGAGCAGTTCTTC; CDR3aa: CASSPSTDYNEQFF
len: 15; abundance: NA; v_gene: TRBV6-2/TRBV6-3; j_gene: TRBJ2-3; d_gene: TRBD2; CDR3nt: TGTGCCACCCACCGACTAGCGGGGAACACAGATACGCAGTATTTT; CDR3aa: CATHRLAGNTDTQYF
len: 14; abundance: few; v_gene: TRBV20-1; j_gene: TRBJ1-3; d_gene: NA; CDR3nt: TGCAGTGCAAGACGGATCAGCTCTGGAAACACCATATATTTT; CDR3aa: CSARRISSGNTIYF
len: 15; abundance: NA; v_gene: TRBV5-4; j_gene: TRBJ2-2; d_gene: TRBD1; CDR3nt: TGTGCCAGCAGCTTGGACAGGGGGCAGACCGGGGAGCTGTTTTTT; CDR3aa: CASSLDRGQTGELFF
len: 14; abundance: NA; v_gene: TRBV2; j_gene: TRBJ1-1; d_gene: NA; CDR3nt: TGTGCCAGCAGTGAAGTCGGACAGAACACTGAAGCTTTCTTT; CDR3aa: CASSEVGQNTEAFF
len: 14; abundance: NA; v_gene: TRBV6-5; j_gene: TRBJ2-1; d_gene: NA; CDR3nt: TGTGCCAGCACGAGGGGGGGGCCGTTCAATGAGCAGTTCTTC; CDR3aa: CASTRGGPFNEQFF
len: 12; abundance: few; v_gene: TRBV20-1; j_gene: TRBJ1-1; d_gene: TRBD1; CDR3nt: TGCAGTGAAAGGGGGCGCCCCACTGAAGCTTTCTTT; CDR3aa: CSERGRPTEAFF
len: 12; abundance: few; v_gene: TRBV25-1; j_gene: TRBJ2-3; d_gene: NA; CDR3nt: TGTGCCAGCATACAGGGCACAGATACGCAGTATTTT; CDR3aa: CASIQGTDTQYF
len: 14; abundance: NA; v_gene: TRBV5-1; j_gene: TRBJ2-1; d_gene: TRBD1; CDR3nt: TGCGCCAGCAGCTCAATAGGGGGCCGGATTGAGCAGTTCTTC; CDR3aa: CASSSIGGRIEQFF
len: 14; abundance: few; v_gene: TRBV2; j_gene: TRBJ2-2; d_gene: TRBD2; CDR3nt: TGTGCCAGCAGTGATTACCGGGGGGCCGGGGAGCTGTTTTTT; CDR3aa: CASSDYRGAGELFF
len: 15; abundance: NA; v_gene: TRBV9; j_gene: TRBJ2-3; d_gene: TRBD2; CDR3nt: TGTGCCAGCAGCTCGACTAGCGGGGGGGACGATACGCAGTATTTT; CDR3aa: CASSSTSGGDDTQYF
len: 14; abundance: few; v_gene: TRBV6-5; j_gene: TRBJ2-1; d_gene: TRBD2; CDR3nt: TGTGCCAGCAGTTACGCTAGCGGGAACTTTGAGCAGTTCTTC; CDR3aa: CASSYASGNFEQFF
len: 13; abundance: many; v_gene: TRBV28; j_gene: TRBJ1-2; d_gene: NA; CDR3nt: TGTGCCAGCAGCTTAAGGGGCGGCTATGGCTACACCTTC; CDR3aa: CASSLRGGYGYTF
len: 14; abundance: many; v_gene: TRBV5-5; j_gene: TRBJ2-3; d_gene: NA; CDR3nt: TGTGCCAGCAGCTTGGCCGTCGCCACAGATACGCAGTATTTT; CDR3aa: CASSLAVATDTQYF
len: 12; abundance: few; v_gene: TRBV18; j_gene: TRBJ1-2; d_gene: NA; CDR3nt: TGTGCCAGCTCACGGGACCCCTATGGCTACACCTTC; CDR3aa: CASSRDPYGYTF
len: 14; abundance: NA; v_gene: TRBV4-2; j_gene: TRBJ2-2; d_gene: TRBD1; CDR3nt: TGTGCCAGCAGGGGGGACAGGTCTGCCGGGGAGCTGTTTTTT; CDR3aa: CASRGDRSAGELFF
len: 13; abundance: NA; v_gene: TRBV20-1; j_gene: TRBJ2-3; d_gene: TRBD1; CDR3nt: TGCAGTGCTTGGGACAGTCGCACAGATACGCAGTATTTT; CDR3aa: CSAWDSRTDTQYF
len: 14; abundance: NA; v_gene: TRBV7-2; j_gene: TRBJ2-4; d_gene: TRBD1; CDR3nt: TGTGCCAGCAGTTCCGGGACAGGGAAAAACATTCAGTACTTC; CDR3aa: CASSSGTGKNIQYF
len: 13; abundance: few; v_gene: TRBV5-8; j_gene: TRBJ1-2; d_gene: NA; CDR3nt: TGTGCCAGCAGCCCGGGCCCGGATCTGGGCTACACCTTC; CDR3aa: CASSPGPDLGYTF
len: 15; abundance: few; v_gene: TRBV5-4; j_gene: TRBJ2-1; d_gene: TRBD1; CDR3nt: TGTGCCAGCAGCTCGCCGGGACAGGGGTACAATGAGCAGTTCTTC; CDR3aa: CASSSPGQGYNEQFF